The rows below give T cell receptor beta chains drawn from one sample of a study of shared clonotypes between healthy human individuals. Method: immunoSEQ multiplex PCR; TCRdb's copy keeps in-frame clones and lacks some. The repertoire holds some 1.5 million clones, with 98% as singletons. Sequencing was done on a sample of naive CD4+ T cells sorted from blood. The receptors shown here come from a man aged 25-40 years in good health. Each CDR3 is given with its conserved first and last residue. A D gene is named only where the DNA matches it firmly. A row's size may be missing; if present it is once, few, many or a size class.

NA,NA,TRBJ1-2,TRBV19,TGTGCCAGTAGTAGACAGGCATACTATGGCTACACCTTC,CASSRQAYYGYTF
NA,NA,TRBJ1-1,TRBV18,TGTGCCAGCTCAAAGAACACTGAAGCTTTCTTT,CASSKNTEAFF
TRBD1,NA,TRBJ2-4,TRBV5-5,TGTGCCAGCAGCTTGGCCGTAGCACCGGGACAGCTAGCCAAAAACATTCAGTACTTC,CASSLAVAPGQLAKNIQYF
NA,NA,TRBJ2-7,TRBV10-1,TGCGCCAGCAGTGAGTTTTCTGGGATAGGACCCGGGCGCGAGCAGTACTTC,CASSEFSGIGPGREQYF
TRBD1,NA,TRBJ1-1,TRBV5-1,TGCGCCAGCAAACAGGGGTTTGGGAACACTGAAGCTTTCTTT,CASKQGFGNTEAFF
TRBD2,NA,TRBJ2-7,TRBV18,TGTGCCAGCTCACCACCGGGACTACCTACCTACGAGCAGTACTTC,CASSPPGLPTYEQYF
NA,NA,TRBJ2-7,TRBV9,TGTGCCAGCAGCGTAGAACCGGGCCCAAGCCCCTACGAGCAGTACTTC,CASSVEPGPSPYEQYF
NA,NA,TRBJ2-7,TRBV19,TGTGCCAGTAGTATAGAGGCGGGACGGGGCTACGAGCAGTACTTC,CASSIEAGRGYEQYF
TRBD1,once,TRBJ1-2,TRBV28,TGTGCCAGCAGTTCCGGACAGGGGAGAGACTATGGCTACACCTTC,CASSSGQGRDYGYTF
NA,NA,TRBJ1-5,TRBV28,TGTGCCACGAAAGGGGTGCAGCCCCAGCATTTT,CATKGVQPQHF
NA,NA,TRBJ2-3,TRBV5-4,TGTGCCAGCAGCTCTAGAGGCAGGGGCACAGATACGCAGTATTTT,CASSSRGRGTDTQYF
NA,NA,TRBJ1-2,TRBV2,TGTGCCAGCAGTGAAGCAGGTAGACTTAACTATGGCTACACCTTC,CASSEAGRLNYGYTF
NA,NA,TRBJ2-1,TRBV5-8,TGTGCCAGCAGCTTGTCACCCGTCAGGGCGGCTTACAATGAGCAGTTCTTC,CASSLSPVRAAYNEQFF
TRBD1,NA,TRBJ2-2,TRBV7-2,TGTGCCAGCACCCCGACAGGGTGGCCCGGGGAGCTGTTTTTT,CASTPTGWPGELFF
NA,once,TRBJ2-7,TRBV5-5,TGTGCCAGCAGCTTGACTATCACAGAGCAGTACTTC,CASSLTITEQYF
NA,NA,TRBJ1-4,TRBV9,TGTGCCAGCAGCGCTCTTGGGGCGTTTAATGAAAAACTGTTTTTT,CASSALGAFNEKLFF